The T cell receptor (beta chain) described here comes from a study of blood T cell repertoires in COVID-19. Across the study: Samples of COVID-19 (acute and convalescent) were obtained from the United States, Italy and Spain. The analysed material was cDNA or gDNA that came from T cells, B-cell-depleted T cells, or PBMCs.

Original data processing: Cell counts per sample came from amplifying reference gene primers. Only in-frame clones appear in the TCRdb table, and some are missing; sequencing was by immunoSEQ multiplex PCR. The DNA gave D and trimming, while V, J and clone size come from that table. This repertoire shows 200,000 to 250,000 clones, just over 85% found once; its top ten account for 3.5% to 4.5%. Trimming cost V 0 bases and J 3 bases, with 5 bases left between them. Germline CDR1 is KGHSH and CDR2 is LQKENI. The CDR3 spans 14 residues. The sequenced material came from peripheral blood. The source of this sequence is a man aged 50 to 59 with acute or convalescent COVID-19. V gene TRBV18 combines with J gene TRBJ2-2; D gene uncertain. CDR3 protein: CASSPPADTGELFF. The CDR3 nucleotides read TGTGCCAGCTCACCACCGGCGGACACCGGGGAGCTGTTTTTT. The whole variable domain, remainder taken from reference TRBV18 and TRBJ2-2, is NAGVMQNPRHLVRRRGQEARLRCSPMKGHSHVYWYRQLPEEGLKFMVYLQKENIIDESGMPKERFSAEFPKEGPSILRIQQVVRGDSAAYFCASSPPADTGELFFGEGSRLTVL.